Listed below are T cell receptor beta chains from one sample, sequenced in a study of T cell responses to AZD1222 COVID-19 vaccine. Here immunoSEQ multiplex PCR was the method, and the copy in TCRdb shows in-frame clones only, minus some. The data contain tens of thousands of clones, roughly nine tenths of them singletons. The starting material was peripheral blood, obtained 28 days after the second AZD1222 dose. The origin of the receptors is an adult who received the AZD1222 COVID-19 vaccine. Both conserved end residues are part of each CDR3. Fields, in order: V gene, clone size, D gene, J gene, CDR3 protein, CDR3 DNA. The D gene is left open where the match is weak. Size values are once, few and many counts, or a class for expanded clones, and some rows have none.

v_call: TRBV14
clone_size: NA
d_call: TRBD1
j_call: TRBJ1-6
cdr3_aa: CASGNGQGNNSPLHF
cdr3_nt: TGTGCCAGCGGAAACGGACAGGGGAATAATTCACCCCTCCACTTT

v_call: TRBV2
clone_size: NA
d_call: NA
j_call: TRBJ1-1
cdr3_aa: CASWGTGGSRTEAFF
cdr3_nt: TGTGCCAGCTGGGGAACGGGGGGATCTAGGACTGAAGCTTTCTTT

v_call: TRBV7-7
clone_size: NA
d_call: TRBD2
j_call: TRBJ2-5
cdr3_aa: CASSPGLAVRETQYF
cdr3_nt: TGTGCCAGCAGCCCGGGACTAGCGGTCAGAGAGACCCAGTACTTC

v_call: TRBV28
clone_size: NA
d_call: NA
j_call: TRBJ1-2
cdr3_aa: CASGKIPGQHNTF
cdr3_nt: TGTGCCAGCGGAAAAATCCCGGGACAACACAACACCTTC

v_call: TRBV2
clone_size: NA
d_call: NA
j_call: TRBJ1-2
cdr3_aa: CASSELGLGGGGGGYTF
cdr3_nt: TGTGCCAGCAGTGAACTTGGCCTCGGTGGCGGTGGTGGAGGCTACACCTTC

v_call: TRBV3-1/TRBV3-2
clone_size: NA
d_call: TRBD1
j_call: TRBJ1-2
cdr3_aa: CASSMTGESYGYTF
cdr3_nt: TGTGCCAGCAGCATGACAGGGGAAAGCTATGGCTACACCTTC

v_call: TRBV5-4
clone_size: NA
d_call: NA
j_call: TRBJ1-1
cdr3_aa: CASSEAGNTEAFF
cdr3_nt: TGTGCCAGCAGTGAGGCGGGGAACACTGAAGCTTTCTTT

v_call: TRBV7-9
clone_size: NA
d_call: NA
j_call: TRBJ2-3
cdr3_aa: CASSPPATTDTQYF
cdr3_nt: TGTGCCAGCAGCCCGCCGGCCACCACTGATACGCAGTATTTT

v_call: TRBV6-5
clone_size: NA
d_call: NA
j_call: TRBJ1-2
cdr3_aa: CASSLTRGGDGYTF
cdr3_nt: TGTGCCAGCAGCCTCACTCGCGGGGGTGATGGCTACACCTTC

v_call: TRBV7-6
clone_size: NA
d_call: TRBD2
j_call: TRBJ2-2
cdr3_aa: CASSLMGRSGASGTGELFF
cdr3_nt: TGTGCCAGCAGCTTAATGGGGAGGAGCGGGGCCTCGGGCACCGGGGAGCTGTTTTTT

v_call: TRBV6-5
clone_size: NA
d_call: NA
j_call: TRBJ2-7
cdr3_aa: CASSYRQTGYEQYF
cdr3_nt: TGTGCCAGCAGTTACAGGCAGACCGGCTACGAGCAGTACTTC

v_call: TRBV19
clone_size: NA
d_call: NA
j_call: TRBJ1-4
cdr3_aa: CASMKRVNEKLFF
cdr3_nt: TGTGCCAGTATGAAGAGGGTTAATGAAAAACTGTTTTTT

v_call: TRBV24-1
clone_size: NA
d_call: NA
j_call: TRBJ2-1
cdr3_aa: CATSDAGGQPHSEQFF
cdr3_nt: TGTGCCACCAGTGATGCTGGGGGACAACCCCACAGTGAGCAGTTCTTC

v_call: TRBV5-1
clone_size: NA
d_call: NA
j_call: TRBJ2-3
cdr3_aa: CASSLLGPPRGYF
cdr3_nt: TGCGCCAGCAGCTTGCTTGGGCCCCCCCGAGGGTATTTT

v_call: TRBV6-5
clone_size: NA
d_call: NA
j_call: TRBJ1-5
cdr3_aa: CASSYDTISNQPQHF
cdr3_nt: TGTGCCAGCAGTTACGACACCATAAGCAATCAGCCCCAGCATTTT

v_call: TRBV11-3
clone_size: NA
d_call: TRBD1
j_call: TRBJ1-1
cdr3_aa: CASSFRGPEAFF
cdr3_nt: TGTGCCAGCAGCTTCAGGGGGCCTGAAGCTTTCTTT

v_call: TRBV19
clone_size: NA
d_call: TRBD1
j_call: TRBJ2-1
cdr3_aa: CASSIDLTGVYYNEQFF
cdr3_nt: TGTGCCAGTAGTATAGACCTGACAGGGGTATACTACAATGAGCAGTTCTTC

v_call: TRBV7-3
clone_size: NA
d_call: TRBD2
j_call: TRBJ2-7
cdr3_aa: CASSLTAGVNEQYF
cdr3_nt: TGTGCCAGCAGCTTAACGGCGGGGGTCAACGAGCAGTACTTC

v_call: TRBV2
clone_size: NA
d_call: NA
j_call: TRBJ2-3
cdr3_aa: CASSGGADTQYF
cdr3_nt: TGTGCCAGCAGTGGGGGGGCCGATACGCAGTATTTT

v_call: TRBV4-3
clone_size: NA
d_call: NA
j_call: TRBJ2-7
cdr3_aa: CASSPGPQGHYEQYF
cdr3_nt: TGCGCCAGCAGCCCGGGCCCCCAGGGTCACTACGAGCAGTACTTC

v_call: TRBV5-6
clone_size: once
d_call: NA
j_call: TRBJ2-5
cdr3_aa: CASSLVLGETQYF
cdr3_nt: TGTGCCAGCAGCTTGGTGTTGGGGGAGACCCAGTACTTC

v_call: TRBV29-1
clone_size: NA
d_call: TRBD2
j_call: TRBJ2-5
cdr3_aa: CSVDGLGGSWETQYF
cdr3_nt: TGCAGCGTTGATGGTTTGGGGGGGTCCTGGGAGACCCAGTACTTC

v_call: TRBV7-7
clone_size: NA
d_call: NA
j_call: TRBJ2-1
cdr3_aa: CASSPGQLTEQFF
cdr3_nt: TGTGCCAGCAGCCCTGGACAGTTGACCGAGCAGTTCTTC

v_call: TRBV12-3/TRBV12-4
clone_size: NA
d_call: NA
j_call: TRBJ2-1
cdr3_aa: CASQRTEYNEQFF
cdr3_nt: TGTGCCAGCCAACGGACAGAATACAATGAGCAGTTCTTC

v_call: TRBV9
clone_size: once
d_call: NA
j_call: TRBJ1-6
cdr3_aa: CASSVALAVSDSPLHF
cdr3_nt: TGTGCCAGCAGCGTAGCTTTGGCCGTCTCGGATTCACCCCTCCACTTT

v_call: TRBV19
clone_size: NA
d_call: NA
j_call: TRBJ1-6
cdr3_aa: CASSMRTDNSPLHF
cdr3_nt: TGTGCCAGTAGTATGAGGACAGATAATTCACCCCTCCACTTT

v_call: TRBV20-1
clone_size: NA
d_call: NA
j_call: TRBJ1-1
cdr3_aa: CSASFGGSKAFF
cdr3_nt: TGCAGTGCTAGTTTCGGAGGGAGTAAAGCTTTCTTT

v_call: TRBV4-2
clone_size: NA
d_call: NA
j_call: TRBJ2-1
cdr3_aa: CASSPGPNNEQFF
cdr3_nt: TGTGCCAGCAGCCCCGGCCCAAACAATGAGCAGTTCTTC

v_call: TRBV29-1
clone_size: NA
d_call: NA
j_call: TRBJ1-2
cdr3_aa: CSVLKLDWAYGYTF
cdr3_nt: TGCAGCGTTCTGAAACTAGACTGGGCCTATGGCTACACCTTC

v_call: TRBV25-1
clone_size: NA
d_call: NA
j_call: TRBJ1-6
cdr3_aa: CASSDLLWDSPLHF
cdr3_nt: TGTGCCAGCAGTGACCTCCTTTGGGACTCACCCCTCCACTTT

v_call: TRBV20-1
clone_size: NA
d_call: NA
j_call: TRBJ2-5
cdr3_aa: CSASPLARETQYF
cdr3_nt: TGCAGTGCTAGTCCGCTAGCTCGTGAGACCCAGTACTTC

v_call: TRBV7-2
clone_size: NA
d_call: NA
j_call: TRBJ2-1
cdr3_aa: CASSLHTYNEQFF
cdr3_nt: TGTGCCAGCAGCTTACACACTTACAATGAGCAGTTCTTC

v_call: TRBV15
clone_size: NA
d_call: TRBD1
j_call: TRBJ1-2
cdr3_aa: CATSRDGTGGNGYTF
cdr3_nt: TGTGCCACCAGCAGAGATGGGACAGGGGGGAATGGCTACACCTTC

v_call: TRBV7-9
clone_size: once
d_call: NA
j_call: TRBJ2-5
cdr3_aa: CASSFSRTLQETQYF
cdr3_nt: TGTGCCAGCAGCTTCAGCAGGACCCTCCAAGAGACCCAGTACTTC

v_call: TRBV27
clone_size: once
d_call: NA
j_call: TRBJ2-3
cdr3_aa: CASSLGATDTQYF
cdr3_nt: TGTGCCAGCAGCCTCGGAGCGACAGATACGCAGTATTTT

v_call: TRBV19
clone_size: NA
d_call: NA
j_call: TRBJ1-6
cdr3_aa: CASSPFGLAGNSPLHF
cdr3_nt: TGTGCCAGTAGTCCCTTTGGGTTGGCGGGAAATTCACCCCTCCACTTT

v_call: TRBV5-1
clone_size: NA
d_call: NA
j_call: TRBJ2-1
cdr3_aa: CASSGGSSTSYNEQFF
cdr3_nt: TGCGCCAGCAGCGGCGGATCTAGCACTTCCTACAATGAGCAGTTCTTC

v_call: TRBV7-3
clone_size: NA
d_call: TRBD1
j_call: TRBJ2-1
cdr3_aa: CASSPGGTYNEQFF
cdr3_nt: TGTGCCAGCAGCCCAGGGGGTACCTACAATGAGCAGTTCTTC

v_call: TRBV6-1
clone_size: NA
d_call: NA
j_call: TRBJ1-5
cdr3_aa: CASREGRAGQPQHF
cdr3_nt: TGTGCCAGCAGAGAAGGCAGGGCGGGTCAGCCCCAGCATTTT

v_call: TRBV12-3/TRBV12-4
clone_size: NA
d_call: NA
j_call: TRBJ1-4
cdr3_aa: CASSLSGVEKLFF
cdr3_nt: TGTGCCAGCAGTTTATCAGGGGTTGAAAAACTGTTTTTT

v_call: TRBV14
clone_size: once
d_call: NA
j_call: TRBJ2-3
cdr3_aa: CASSQDIRSTDTQYF
cdr3_nt: TGTGCCAGCAGCCAAGATATAAGGAGTACAGATACGCAGTATTTT

v_call: TRBV18
clone_size: NA
d_call: NA
j_call: TRBJ2-7
cdr3_aa: CASSPGGDEQYF
cdr3_nt: TGTGCCAGCTCACCAGGAGGCGACGAGCAGTACTTC

v_call: TRBV19
clone_size: NA
d_call: NA
j_call: TRBJ2-6
cdr3_aa: CASSWGISGANVLTF
cdr3_nt: TGTGCCAGTAGTTGGGGGATCTCTGGGGCCAACGTCCTGACTTTC

v_call: TRBV5-1
clone_size: NA
d_call: TRBD1
j_call: TRBJ1-3
cdr3_aa: CASSRGQTGNTIYF
cdr3_nt: TGCGCCAGCAGCAGGGGACAGACCGGAAACACCATATATTTT

v_call: TRBV28
clone_size: NA
d_call: NA
j_call: TRBJ1-4
cdr3_aa: CASSGLALWADEKLFF
cdr3_nt: TGTGCCAGCAGCGGTTTGGCCCTCTGGGCTGATGAAAAACTGTTTTTT

v_call: TRBV2
clone_size: NA
d_call: NA
j_call: TRBJ2-6
cdr3_aa: CASSDRVVPGANVLTF
cdr3_nt: TGTGCCAGCAGTGACAGGGTAGTCCCTGGGGCCAACGTCCTGACTTTC

v_call: TRBV5-1
clone_size: once
d_call: TRBD1
j_call: TRBJ1-6
cdr3_aa: CASTAGTGNSPLHF
cdr3_nt: TGCGCCAGCACCGCCGGGACAGGGAATTCACCCCTCCACTTT

v_call: TRBV4-3
clone_size: NA
d_call: NA
j_call: TRBJ1-3
cdr3_aa: CASSQEEGSGNTIYF
cdr3_nt: TGCGCCAGCAGCCAAGAAGAGGGGTCTGGAAACACCATATATTTT

v_call: TRBV6-2/TRBV6-3
clone_size: once
d_call: NA
j_call: TRBJ2-3
cdr3_aa: CASSSLRWRRSTDTQYF
cdr3_nt: TGTGCCAGCAGTTCCCTCCGTTGGAGGCGGAGCACAGATACGCAGTATTTT

v_call: TRBV27
clone_size: NA
d_call: TRBD1
j_call: TRBJ1-2
cdr3_aa: CASRGQLNYGYTF
cdr3_nt: TGTGCCAGCAGGGGACAGTTAAACTATGGCTACACCTTC

v_call: TRBV11-3
clone_size: NA
d_call: NA
j_call: TRBJ1-5
cdr3_aa: CASSLGSNQPQHF
cdr3_nt: TGTGCCAGCAGCTTAGGGAGCAATCAGCCCCAGCATTTT

v_call: TRBV5-1
clone_size: once
d_call: NA
j_call: TRBJ1-2
cdr3_aa: CASSPSGKNYGYTF
cdr3_nt: TGCGCCAGCAGCCCAAGCGGGAAAAACTATGGCTACACCTTC